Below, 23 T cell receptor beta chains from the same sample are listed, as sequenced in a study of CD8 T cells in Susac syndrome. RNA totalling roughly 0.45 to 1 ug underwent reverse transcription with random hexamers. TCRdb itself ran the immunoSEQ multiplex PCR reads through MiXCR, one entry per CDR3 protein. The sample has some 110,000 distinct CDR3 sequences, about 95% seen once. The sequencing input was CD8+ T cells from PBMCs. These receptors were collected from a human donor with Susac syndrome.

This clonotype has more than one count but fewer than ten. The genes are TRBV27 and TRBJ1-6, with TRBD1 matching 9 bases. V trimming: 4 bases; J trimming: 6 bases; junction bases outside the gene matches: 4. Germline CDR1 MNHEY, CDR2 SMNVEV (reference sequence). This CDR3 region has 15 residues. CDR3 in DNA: TGTGCCAGCAGTTCTGGACAGGGGATTAATTCACCCCTCCACTTT. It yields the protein CASSSGQGINSPLHF.

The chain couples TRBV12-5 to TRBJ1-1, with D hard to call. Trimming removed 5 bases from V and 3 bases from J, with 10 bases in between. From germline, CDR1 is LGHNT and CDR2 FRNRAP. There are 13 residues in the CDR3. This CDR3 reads CASGPRGHTEAFF. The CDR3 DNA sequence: TGTGCTAGTGGTCCCCGGGGTCACACTGAAGCTTTCTTT.

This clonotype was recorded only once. The CDR3 reads CASSQDPGYNSPLHF. As DNA, the CDR3 is TGCGCCAGCAGCCAAGATCCCGGCTATAATTCACCCCTCCACTTT. The chain couples TRBV4-3 to TRBJ1-6; D uncertain. V was trimmed by 0 bases and J by 3 bases, leaving 6 bases between them. This CDR3 is built from 15 residues. From germline, CDR1 is LGHNA and CDR2 YSLEER.

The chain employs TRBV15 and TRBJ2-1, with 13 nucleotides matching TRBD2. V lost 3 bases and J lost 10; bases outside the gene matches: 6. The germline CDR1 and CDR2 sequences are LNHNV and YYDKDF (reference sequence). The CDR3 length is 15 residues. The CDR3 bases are TGTGCCACCAGCAGCACTAGCGGGGGGGGGCGGGAGCAGTTCTTC. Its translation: CATSSTSGGGREQFF.

CDR3 nucleotides: TGCAGTGCTTCCCTACTAGCGGGGGGACTCAATGAGCAGTTCTTC. Translation gives CSASLLAGGLNEQFF. The chain links TRBV20-1 to TRBJ2-1; 12 bases line up with TRBD2. The CDR3 is 15 residues long. The germline V gene encodes CDR1 DFQATT and CDR2 SNEGSKA (reference sequence). V gave up 5 bases and J gave up 6 bases; unmatched junction bases: 8.

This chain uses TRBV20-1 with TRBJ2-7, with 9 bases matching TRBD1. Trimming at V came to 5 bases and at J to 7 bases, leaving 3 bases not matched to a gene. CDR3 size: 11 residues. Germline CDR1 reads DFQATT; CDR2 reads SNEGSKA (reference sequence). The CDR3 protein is CSAPGQGEQYF. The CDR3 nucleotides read TGCAGTGCTCCCGGACAGGGGGAGCAGTACTTC.

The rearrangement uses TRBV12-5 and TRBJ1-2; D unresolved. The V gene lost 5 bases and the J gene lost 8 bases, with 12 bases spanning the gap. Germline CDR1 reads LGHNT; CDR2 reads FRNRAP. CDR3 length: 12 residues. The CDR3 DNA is TGTGCTAGTGGTCCTAACGGCAGGGGCTACACCTTC. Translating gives CASGPNGRGYTF.

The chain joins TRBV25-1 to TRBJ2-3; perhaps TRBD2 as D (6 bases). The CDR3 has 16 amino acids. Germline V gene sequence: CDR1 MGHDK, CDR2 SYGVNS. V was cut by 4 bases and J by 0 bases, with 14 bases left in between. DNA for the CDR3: TGTGCCAGCAGTGGCGGCGGGGTTCAAAGCACAGATACGCAGTATTTT. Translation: CASSGGGVQSTDTQYF.

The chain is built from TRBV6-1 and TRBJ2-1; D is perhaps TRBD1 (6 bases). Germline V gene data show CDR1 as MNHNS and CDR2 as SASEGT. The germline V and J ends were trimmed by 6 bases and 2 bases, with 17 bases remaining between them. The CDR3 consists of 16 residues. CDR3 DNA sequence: TGTGCCAGCAGATCCACCAGGGGCCCGACCTACAATGAGCAGTTCTTC. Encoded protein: CASRSTRGPTYNEQFF.

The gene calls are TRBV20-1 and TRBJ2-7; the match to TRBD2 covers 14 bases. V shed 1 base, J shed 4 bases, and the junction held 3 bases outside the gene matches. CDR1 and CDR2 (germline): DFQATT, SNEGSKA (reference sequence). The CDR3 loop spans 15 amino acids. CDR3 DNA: TGCAGTGCTAGAGGGGGACTAGCGGGGGAGTACGAGCAGTACTTC. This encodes CSARGGLAGEYEQYF.

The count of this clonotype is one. The CDR3 here is CASSLRGQGGTQETQYF. As DNA, the CDR3 is TGCGCCAGCAGCCTAAGGGGACAGGGGGGGACCCAAGAGACCCAGTACTTC. The genes are TRBV5-1 and TRBJ2-5; 11 bases match TRBD1. J was trimmed by 1 base and V by 4 bases; bases with no gene match: 9. The germline V gene has CDR1 SGHRS and CDR2 YFSETQ. There are 17 residues in the CDR3.

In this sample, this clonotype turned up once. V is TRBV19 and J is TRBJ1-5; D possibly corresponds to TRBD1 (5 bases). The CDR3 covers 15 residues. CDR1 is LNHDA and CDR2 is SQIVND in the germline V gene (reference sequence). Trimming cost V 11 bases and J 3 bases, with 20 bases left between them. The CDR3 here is CASMKPGRHNQPQHF. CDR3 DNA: TGTGCCTCAATGAAACCGGGACGTCACAATCAGCCCCAGCATTTT.

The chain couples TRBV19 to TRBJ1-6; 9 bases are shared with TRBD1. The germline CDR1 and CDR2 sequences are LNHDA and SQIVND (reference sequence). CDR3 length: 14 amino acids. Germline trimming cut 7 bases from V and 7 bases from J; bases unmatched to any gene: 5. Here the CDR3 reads CASISGTGNSPLHF. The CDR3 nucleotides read TGTGCCAGTATCTCCGGGACAGGGAATTCACCCCTCCACTTT. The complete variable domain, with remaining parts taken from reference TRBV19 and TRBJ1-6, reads DGGITQSPKYLFRKEGQNVTLSCEQNLNHDAMYWYRQDPGQGLRLIYYSQIVNDFQKGDIAEGYSVSREKKESFPLTVTSAQKNPTAFYLCASISGTGNSPLHFGNGTRLTVT.

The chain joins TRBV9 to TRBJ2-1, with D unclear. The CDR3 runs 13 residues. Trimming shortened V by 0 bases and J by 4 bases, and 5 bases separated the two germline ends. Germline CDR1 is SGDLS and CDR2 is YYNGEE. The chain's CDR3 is CASSVEIYNEQFF. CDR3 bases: TGTGCCAGCAGCGTAGAGATTTACAATGAGCAGTTCTTC. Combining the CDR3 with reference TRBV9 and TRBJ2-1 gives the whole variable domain DSGVTQTPKHLITATGQRVTLRCSPRSGDLSVYWYQQSLDQGLQFLIQYYNGEERAKGNILERFSAQQFPDLHSELNLSSLELGDSALYFCASSVEIYNEQFFGPGTRLTVL.

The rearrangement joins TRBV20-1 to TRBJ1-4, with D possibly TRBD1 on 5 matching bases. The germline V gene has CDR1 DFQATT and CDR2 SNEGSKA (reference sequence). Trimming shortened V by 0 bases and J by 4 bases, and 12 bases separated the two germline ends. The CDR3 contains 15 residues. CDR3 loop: CSARETGALNEKLFF. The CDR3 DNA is TGCAGTGCTAGAGAGACCGGGGCCCTTAATGAAAAACTGTTTTTT.

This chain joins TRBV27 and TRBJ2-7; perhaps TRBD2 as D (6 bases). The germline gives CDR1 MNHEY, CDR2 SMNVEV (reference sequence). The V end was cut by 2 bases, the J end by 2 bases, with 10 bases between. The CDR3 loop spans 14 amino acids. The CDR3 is CASSLRLATYEQYF. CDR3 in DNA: TGTGCCAGCAGTTTACGGCTAGCGACCTACGAGCAGTACTTC.

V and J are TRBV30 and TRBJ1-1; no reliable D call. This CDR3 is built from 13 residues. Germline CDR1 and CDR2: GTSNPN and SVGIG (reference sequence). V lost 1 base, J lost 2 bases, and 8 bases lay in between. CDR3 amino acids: CAWSAPINTEAFF. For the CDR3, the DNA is TGTGCCTGGAGTGCACCAATAAACACTGAAGCTTTCTTT.

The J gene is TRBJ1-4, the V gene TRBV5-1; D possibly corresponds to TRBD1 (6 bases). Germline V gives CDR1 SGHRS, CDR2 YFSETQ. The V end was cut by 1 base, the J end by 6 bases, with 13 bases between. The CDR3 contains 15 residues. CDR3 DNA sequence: TGCGCCAGCAGCTTGAAAGGGACAAGAGATGAAAAACTGTTTTTT. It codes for CASSLKGTRDEKLFF.

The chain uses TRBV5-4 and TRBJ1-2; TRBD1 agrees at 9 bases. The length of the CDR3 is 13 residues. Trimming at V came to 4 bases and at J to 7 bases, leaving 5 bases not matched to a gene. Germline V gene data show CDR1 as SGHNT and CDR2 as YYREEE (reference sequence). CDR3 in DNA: TGTGCCAGCAGCACGGACAGGGGTGTTGGCTACACCTTC. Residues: CASSTDRGVGYTF.

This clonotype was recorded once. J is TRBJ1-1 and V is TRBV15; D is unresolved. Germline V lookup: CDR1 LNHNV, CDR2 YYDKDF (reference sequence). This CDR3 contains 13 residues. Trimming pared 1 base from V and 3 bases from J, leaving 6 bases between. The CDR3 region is CATSRATDTEAFF. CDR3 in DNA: TGTGCCACCAGCAGAGCTACAGACACTGAAGCTTTCTTT. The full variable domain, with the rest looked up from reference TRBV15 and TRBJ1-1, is DAMVIQNPRYQVTQFGKPVTLSCSQTLNHNVMYWYQQKSSQAPKLLFHYYDKDFNNEADTPDNFQSRRPNTSFCFLDIRSPGLGDTAMYLCATSRATDTEAFFGQGTRLTVV.

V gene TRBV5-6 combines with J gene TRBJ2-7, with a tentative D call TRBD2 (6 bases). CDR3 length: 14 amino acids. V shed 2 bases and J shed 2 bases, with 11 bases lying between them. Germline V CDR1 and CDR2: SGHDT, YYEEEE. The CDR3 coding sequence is TGTGCCAGCAGCTTCGGGGGAGCCCCCTACGAGCAGTACTTC. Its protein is CASSFGGAPYEQYF.

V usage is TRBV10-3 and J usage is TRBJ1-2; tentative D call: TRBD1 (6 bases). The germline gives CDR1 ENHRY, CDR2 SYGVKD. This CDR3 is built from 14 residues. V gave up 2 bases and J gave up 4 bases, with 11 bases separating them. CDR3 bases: TGTGCCATCAGTGAGGAGGGGGATTTCTATGGCTACACCTTC. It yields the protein CAISEEGDFYGYTF.

The chain's CDR3 is CAISVGRGTDTQYF. CDR3 coding DNA: TGTGCCATCAGTGTAGGACGCGGCACAGATACGCAGTATTTT. V usage is TRBV10-3 and J usage is TRBJ2-3; D call uncertain. CDR1 is ENHRY and CDR2 is SYGVKD in the germline V gene. This CDR3 region has 14 residues. V lost 4 bases to trimming and J lost 1 base, with 9 bases between them.